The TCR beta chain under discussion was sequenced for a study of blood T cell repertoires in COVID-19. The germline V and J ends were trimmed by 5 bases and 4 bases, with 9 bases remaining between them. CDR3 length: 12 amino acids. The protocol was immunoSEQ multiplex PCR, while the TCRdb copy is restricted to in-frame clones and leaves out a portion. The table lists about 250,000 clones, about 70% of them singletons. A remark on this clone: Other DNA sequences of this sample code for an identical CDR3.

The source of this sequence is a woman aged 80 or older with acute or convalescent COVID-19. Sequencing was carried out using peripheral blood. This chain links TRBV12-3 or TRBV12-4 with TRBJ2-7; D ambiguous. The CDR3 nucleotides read TGTGCCAGCAGTCGACTCGGATACGAGCAGTACTTC. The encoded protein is CASSRLGYEQYF.